The clone carrying this TCR beta chain was seen a single time. The data belong to a study of TIL therapy for anti-PD-1-resistant metastatic lung cancer. Study at large: Patients then received nivolumab; progressors got lymphodepletion, TIL and IL-2. Median tumor mutation burden was 1.5 mutations per megabase. A few tumors were EGFR-mutant and two were ALK-rearranged.

Sequencing used immunoSEQ v3. TCRdb keeps only in-frame clones here, not all; method: immunoSEQ multiplex PCR. The sample includes approximately 10,000 clones, about 80% of them seen just once. The time point here: pre-treatment sample, taken before nivolumab and TIL therapy. The CDR3 length is 16 residues. Looked up from germline, CDR1 is SGHTA and CDR2 is FQGNSA. Trimming took 5 bases from V and 1 from J, leaving 14 bases between them. The specimen comprised blood, sampled at baseline. The chain combines TRBV7-2 with TRBJ2-2, with D perhaps given as TRBD1 or TRBD2 (6 bases each). The TCR originated in a person between 30 and 79 years old with non-small cell lung cancer. The chain's CDR3 is CASSLGGRGNTGELFF. The CDR3 region has the DNA TGTGCCAGCAGCCTAGGGGGGCGGGGGAACACCGGGGAGCTGTTTTTT.